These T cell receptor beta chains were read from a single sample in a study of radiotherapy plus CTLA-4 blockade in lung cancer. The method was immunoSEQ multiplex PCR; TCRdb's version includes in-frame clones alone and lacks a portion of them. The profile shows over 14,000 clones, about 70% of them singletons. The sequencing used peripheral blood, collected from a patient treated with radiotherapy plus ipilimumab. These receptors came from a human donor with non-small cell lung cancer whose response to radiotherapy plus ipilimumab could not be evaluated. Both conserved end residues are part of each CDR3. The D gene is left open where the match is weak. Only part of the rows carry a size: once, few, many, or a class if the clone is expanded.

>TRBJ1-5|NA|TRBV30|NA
TGTGCCTGGAACAGGGCCAGCAATCAGCCCCAGCATTTT
CAWNRASNQPQHF
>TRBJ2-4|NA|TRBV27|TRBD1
TGTGCCAGCAGTCCCGGGGGGGGACAGGGGGAAAACATTCAGTACTTC
CASSPGGGQGENIQYF
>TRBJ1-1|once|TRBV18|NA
TGTGCCAGCTCACCTTACCGCGGGGGCACTGAAGCTTTCTTT
CASSPYRGGTEAFF
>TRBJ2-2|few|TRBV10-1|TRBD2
TGCGCCAGCAGTTTTTCGGGGGGAGTAACCGGGGAGCTGTTTTTT
CASSFSGGVTGELFF
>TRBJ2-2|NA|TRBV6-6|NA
TGTGCCAGCAGTTACTCGCCCAGAACCGAGGAGCTGTTTTTT
CASSYSPRTEELFF
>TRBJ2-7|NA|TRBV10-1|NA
TGCGCCAGCAGTCACAGCTCCTACGAGCAGTACTTC
CASSHSSYEQYF
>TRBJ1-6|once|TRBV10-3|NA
TGTGCCATCAATCAGGGGTCCCCAAGGGCACCCCTCCACTTT
CAINQGSPRAPLHF
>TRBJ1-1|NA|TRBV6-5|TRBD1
TGTGCCAGCAGTTCCCCCCCGAGCAGGGGGAGTACTGAAGCTTTCTTT
CASSSPPSRGSTEAFF
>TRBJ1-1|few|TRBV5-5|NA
TGTGCCAGCAGCTTCGCGTCGGAGGGAACTGAAGCTTTCTTT
CASSFASEGTEAFF
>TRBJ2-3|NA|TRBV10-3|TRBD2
TGTGCCATCAGACCGGGACTAGCGGACACAGATACGCAGTATTTT
CAIRPGLADTDTQYF
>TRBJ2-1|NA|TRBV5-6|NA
TGTGCCAGCAGCTTTTTTCAGGACTCCTACAATGAGCAGTTCTTC
CASSFFQDSYNEQFF
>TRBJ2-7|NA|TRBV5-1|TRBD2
TGCGCCAGCAGCTCCCTTGGCGGGGGGCGATACGAGCAGTACTTC
CASSSLGGGRYEQYF
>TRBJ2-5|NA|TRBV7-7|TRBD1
TGTGCCAGCAGCTTAGTGCCTCCGGGACAGGTGGGAGAGACCCAGTACTTC
CASSLVPPGQVGETQYF
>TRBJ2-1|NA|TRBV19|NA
TGTGCCAGTAAACAGGGACCTTACAATGAGCAGTTCTTC
CASKQGPYNEQFF
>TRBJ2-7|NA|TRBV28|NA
TGTGCCAGCAGTTACGGGGAGAACGAGCAGTACTTC
CASSYGENEQYF
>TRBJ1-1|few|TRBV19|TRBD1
TGTGCCAGTAGGGACAGGGGGCCCCTGACCTCTGAAGCTTTCTTT
CASRDRGPLTSEAFF
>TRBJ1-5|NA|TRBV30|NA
TGTGCCTGGAGTAAACAGGGTACTGGGGGCAATCAGCCCCAGCATTTT
CAWSKQGTGGNQPQHF
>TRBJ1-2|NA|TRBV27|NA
TGTGCCAGCAGTTTAAGTCCCTCGGGGAAAAAGGATGGCTACACCTTC
CASSLSPSGKKDGYTF
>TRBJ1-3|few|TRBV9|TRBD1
TGTGCCAGCAGCGTACGCCTGGGGACAGGGGCTCCCGGAAACACCATATATTTT
CASSVRLGTGAPGNTIYF
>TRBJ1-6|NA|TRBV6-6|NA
TGTGCCAGCAGTCATGAGCATTCACCCCTCCACTTT
CASSHEHSPLHF
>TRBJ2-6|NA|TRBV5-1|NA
TGCGCCAGCAGCCCTAGGGGGACTGGGGCCAACGTCCTGACTTTC
CASSPRGTGANVLTF
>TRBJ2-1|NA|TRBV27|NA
TGTGCCAGCAGTGAATCCGTCGGCGGTGAGCAGTTCTTC
CASSESVGGEQFF
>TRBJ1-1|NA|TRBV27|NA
TGTGCCAGCAGTTTAGAGGGTAACACTGAAGCTTTCTTT
CASSLEGNTEAFF
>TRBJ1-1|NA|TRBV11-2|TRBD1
TGTGCCAGCAGCGGACAGGCCATGAACACTGAAGCTTTCTTT
CASSGQAMNTEAFF
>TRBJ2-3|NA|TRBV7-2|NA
TGTGCCAGCACTAGCACAGATACGCAGTATTTT
CASTSTDTQYF
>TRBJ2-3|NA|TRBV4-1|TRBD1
TGCGCCAGCAGAGGGGGACAGGGAAGCACAGATACGCAGTATTTT
CASRGGQGSTDTQYF
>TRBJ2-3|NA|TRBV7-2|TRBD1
TGTGCCAGCAGCGAGAGGGACAGAGTGCAGTATTTT
CASSERDRVQYF
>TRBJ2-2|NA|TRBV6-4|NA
TGTGCCAGCAGTGACGAGGCCGGGGAGCTGTTTTTT
CASSDEAGELFF
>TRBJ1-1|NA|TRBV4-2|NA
TGTGCCAGCAGCCAAGATCTCACCGGGAACACTGAAGCTTTCTTT
CASSQDLTGNTEAFF
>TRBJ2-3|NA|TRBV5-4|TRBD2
TGTGCCAGCAGCTTGGGGGAGGGAGTGGGTTTCACAGATACGCAGTATTTT
CASSLGEGVGFTDTQYF
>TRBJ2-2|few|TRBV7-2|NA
TGTGCCAGCAGCTTAAAAACAGGAACCACCGGGGAGCTGTTTTTT
CASSLKTGTTGELFF
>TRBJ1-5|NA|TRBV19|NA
TGTGCCAGTAGTCCCCGACAGAAGAATCAGCCCCAGCATTTT
CASSPRQKNQPQHF
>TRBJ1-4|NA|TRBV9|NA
TGTGCCAGCAGCCCGGGGGGGGCAGCGACTGAAAAACTGTTTTTT
CASSPGGAATEKLFF
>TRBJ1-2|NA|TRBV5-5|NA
TGTGCCAGCAGCGCGGATAACTATGGCTACACCTTC
CASSADNYGYTF
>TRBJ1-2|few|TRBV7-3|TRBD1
TGTGCCAGCACCATTACAGGGGTCGAAGGCTACACCTTC
CASTITGVEGYTF
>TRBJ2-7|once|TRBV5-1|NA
TGCGCCAGCAGCTTGGGAAGGGTAGAGGGCTACGAGCAGTACTTC
CASSLGRVEGYEQYF
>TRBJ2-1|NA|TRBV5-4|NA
TGTGCCAGCAGCTTTTCAGCCAGGGATGAGCAGTTCTTC
CASSFSARDEQFF
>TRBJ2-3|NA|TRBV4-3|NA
TGCGCCAGCAGCCCGACAGGACCCACAGATACGCAGTATTTT
CASSPTGPTDTQYF
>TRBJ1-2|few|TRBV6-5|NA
TGTGCCAGCAGTTACAGGGGGGGCTATGGCTACACCTTC
CASSYRGGYGYTF
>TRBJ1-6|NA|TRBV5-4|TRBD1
TGTGCCAGCAGCTCGGACAGGGGAAATTCACCCCTCCACTTT
CASSSDRGNSPLHF
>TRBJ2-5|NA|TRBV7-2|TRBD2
TGTGCCAGCAGTCTGGAGGTAGCGGGGGGGAAGACCCAGTACTTC
CASSLEVAGGKTQYF
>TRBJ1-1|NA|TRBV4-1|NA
TGCGCCAGCTCGGGACCGCTTAGGGGGACTGAAGCTTTCTTT
CASSGPLRGTEAFF
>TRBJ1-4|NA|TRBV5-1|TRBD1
TGCGCCAGCAGCTTGGGCGGGACAGGAAGCGCGGATGAAAAACTGTTTTTT
CASSLGGTGSADEKLFF
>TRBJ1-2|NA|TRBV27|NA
TGTGCCAGCAGTTTAAACAGGGAAAACTATGGCTACACCTTC
CASSLNRENYGYTF
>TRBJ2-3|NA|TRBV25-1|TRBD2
TGTGCCAGCAGTGAATGGGGGGGACTTACAGATACGCAGTATTTT
CASSEWGGLTDTQYF
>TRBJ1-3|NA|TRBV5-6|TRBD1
TGTGCCAGCAGCCCGGGGACAGGCTCTGGAAACACCATATATTTT
CASSPGTGSGNTIYF
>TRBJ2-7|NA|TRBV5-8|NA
TGTGCCAGCAGCTTGAGTTTGGGGCCGGGCTCCTACGAGCAGTACTTC
CASSLSLGPGSYEQYF
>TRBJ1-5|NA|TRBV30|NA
TGTGCCTGGAGTGTAAGTAGTAGCAATCAGCCCCAGCATTTT
CAWSVSSSNQPQHF
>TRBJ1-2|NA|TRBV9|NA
TGTGCCAGCAGCGTAGCTCGGGGGGGGGACTATGGCTACACCTTC
CASSVARGGDYGYTF
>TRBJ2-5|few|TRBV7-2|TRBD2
TGTGCCAGCAGCGCCGGGGGGGCAGGGGTGGAGACCCAGTACTTC
CASSAGGAGVETQYF
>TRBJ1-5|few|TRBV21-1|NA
TGTGCCAGCAGCAAAGTCACAGGACTAGTTCTCAATCAGCCCCAGCATTTT
CASSKVTGLVLNQPQHF
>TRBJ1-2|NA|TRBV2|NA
TGTGCCAGCAGTGTTGACACAAAACGTGGCTACACCTTC
CASSVDTKRGYTF
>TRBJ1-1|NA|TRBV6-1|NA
TGTGCCAGCAGGAATCAGGTTCAGGCCCCAGCTTTCTTT
CASRNQVQAPAFF
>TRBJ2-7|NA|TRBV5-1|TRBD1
TGCGCCAGCAGCTTTGGGACAGGGGTCCCCCCTCAGTACTTC
CASSFGTGVPPQYF
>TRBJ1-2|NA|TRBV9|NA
TGTGCCAGCAGCGTAGGAGCAGGGGACTATGGCTACACCTTC
CASSVGAGDYGYTF
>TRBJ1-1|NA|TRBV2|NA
TGTGCCAGCACGGGGGGGGGACTGAACACTGAAGCTTTCTTT
CASTGGGLNTEAFF